These T cell receptor beta chains were read from a single sample in a study of T cells in Graves' hyperthyroidism and ophthalmopathy. MiXCR, applied by TCRdb to the multiplex PCR reads, yields one record per CDR3 protein. The table lists about 840,000 distinct CDR3 sequences, around 38% of them singletons. The sequencing sample was made of blood. All receptors come from a man aged 18 to 35 with Graves' hyperthyroidism. CDR3s include the opening cysteine and the closing phenylalanine or tryptophan. The D gene is left open where the match is weak. Clone sizes are given selectively: once, few, many, or a class where the clone is expanded.

d_gene	v_gene	j_gene	abundance	CDR3aa	CDR3nt
TRBD1	TRBV5-1	TRBJ1-4	-	CASTFHKDRPEEKLFF	TGCGCCAGCACCTTCCACAAGGACAGGCCAGAGGAAAAACTGTTTTTT
TRBD2	TRBV20-1	TRBJ2-7	few	CSARKSGGYLEQYF	TGCAGTGCTAGAAAAAGCGGGGGCTATTTGGAGCAGTACTTC
-	TRBV12-3/TRBV12-4	TRBJ1-1	many	CASSQDRLLIFF	TGTGCCAGCAGCCAGGACAGACTACTTATTTTCTTT
-	TRBV12-3/TRBV12-4	TRBJ1-1	many	CASSSGPSLGTEAFF	TGTGCCAGCAGTTCGGGACCGTCCTTAGGGACTGAAGCTTTCTTT
-	TRBV4-1	TRBJ1-3	-	CASSQENSWTGNTIYF	TGCGCCAGCAGCCAAGAGAACAGTTGGACTGGAAACACCATATATTTT
-	TRBV11-2	TRBJ2-2	few	CAGQPWGTGELFF	TGTGCCGGCCAGCCTTGGGGAACCGGGGAGCTGTTTTTT
-	TRBV2	TRBJ2-2	many	CASRGGAANTGELFF	TGTGCCAGCAGAGGCGGGGCCGCGAACACCGGGGAGCTGTTTTTT
-	TRBV9	TRBJ2-2	many	CASNRDHTGELFF	TGTGCCAGCAACAGGGACCACACCGGGGAGCTGTTTTTT
-	TRBV19	TRBJ1-5	many	CASRTSGGNQPQHF	TGTGCCAGTAGGACGTCCGGAGGCAATCAGCCCCAGCATTTT
-	TRBV29-1	TRBJ1-2	-	CSSDSTYGYTF	TGCAGCTCCGACAGCACCTATGGCTACACCTTC
-	TRBV7-2	TRBJ1-4	-	CASSSQGVVEKLFF	TGCGCCAGCAGCTCACAGGGAGTGGTAGAAAAACTGTTTTTT
-	TRBV24-1	TRBJ1-5	many	CATSSDLVQRVQPQHF	TGTGCCACCAGTTCTGATTTAGTACAGCGGGTTCAGCCCCAGCATTTT
-	TRBV15	TRBJ2-5	-	CATRSQGRAQYF	TGTGCCACCAGGTCTCAGGGGAGAGCCCAGTACTTC
-	TRBV2	TRBJ2-3	-	CASSYPRPTDTQYF	TGTGCCAGCAGTTACCCCAGACCAACAGATACGCAGTATTTT
-	TRBV19	TRBJ1-1	-	CASSISLARTEAFF	TGTGCCAGTAGTATAAGTTTGGCGAGGACTGAAGCTTTCTTT
-	TRBV6-6	TRBJ1-1	-	CASSVGAGAFF	TGTGCCAGCAGTGTCGGGGCTGGAGCTTTCTTT
-	TRBV4-1	TRBJ2-7	few	CASSQEFGGDEQYF	TGCGCCAGCAGCCAAGAATTTGGAGGGGACGAGCAGTACTTC
-	TRBV28	TRBJ2-7	-	CASSFGTDFPYEQYF	TGTGCCAGCAGTTTCGGGACCGACTTTCCCTACGAGCAGTACTTC